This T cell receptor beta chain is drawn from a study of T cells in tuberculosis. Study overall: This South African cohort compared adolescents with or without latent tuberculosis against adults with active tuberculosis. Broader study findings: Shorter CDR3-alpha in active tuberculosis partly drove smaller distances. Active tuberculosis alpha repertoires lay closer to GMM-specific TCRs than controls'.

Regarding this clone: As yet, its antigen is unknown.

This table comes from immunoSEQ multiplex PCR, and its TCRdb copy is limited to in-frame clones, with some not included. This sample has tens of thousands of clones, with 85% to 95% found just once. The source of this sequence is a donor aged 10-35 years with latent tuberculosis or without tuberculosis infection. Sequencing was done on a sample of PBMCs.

The CDR3 DNA sequence: TGTGCCAGCAGCGTATCGCGGGGGGAGCAGTTCTTC. It translates to CASSVSRGEQFF. The chain employs TRBV9 and TRBJ2-1; 7 nucleotides align to TRBD2. Germline loops: CDR1 SGDLS, CDR2 YYNGEE. The CDR3 consists of 12 residues. The V gene end was trimmed by 1 base and the J gene end by 10 bases; junction bases not matched to a gene: 2.